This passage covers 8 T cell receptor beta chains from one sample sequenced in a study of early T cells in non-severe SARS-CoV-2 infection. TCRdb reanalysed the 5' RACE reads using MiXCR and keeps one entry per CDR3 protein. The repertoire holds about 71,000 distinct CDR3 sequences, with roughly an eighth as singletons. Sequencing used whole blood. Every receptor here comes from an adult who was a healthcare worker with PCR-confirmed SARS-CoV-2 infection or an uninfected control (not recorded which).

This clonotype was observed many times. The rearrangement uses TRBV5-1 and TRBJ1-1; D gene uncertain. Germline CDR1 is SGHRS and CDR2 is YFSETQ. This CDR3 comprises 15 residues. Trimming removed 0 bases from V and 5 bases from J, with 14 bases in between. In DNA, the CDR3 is TGCGCCAGCAGCTTGGCCCAGGTTTCGGGAACTGAAGCTTTCTTT. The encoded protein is CASSLAQVSGTEAFF.

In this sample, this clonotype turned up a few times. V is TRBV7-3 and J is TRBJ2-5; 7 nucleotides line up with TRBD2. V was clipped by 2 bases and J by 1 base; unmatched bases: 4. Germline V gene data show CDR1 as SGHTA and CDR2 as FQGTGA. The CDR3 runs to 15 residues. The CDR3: CASSLSGGFQETQYF. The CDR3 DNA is TGTGCCAGCAGCTTATCCGGGGGGTTCCAAGAGACCCAGTACTTC.

The CDR3 region has the DNA TGTGCCAGCAGCCCCCGCGGTCCAAGCACAGATACGCAGTATTTT. Protein product: CASSPRGPSTDTQYF. This chain links TRBV9 with TRBJ2-3; D remains ambiguous. The CDR3 runs 15 residues. V was clipped by 4 bases and J by 0 bases, with 12 bases between them. Germline-derived CDR1 and CDR2 are SGDLS and YYNGEE.

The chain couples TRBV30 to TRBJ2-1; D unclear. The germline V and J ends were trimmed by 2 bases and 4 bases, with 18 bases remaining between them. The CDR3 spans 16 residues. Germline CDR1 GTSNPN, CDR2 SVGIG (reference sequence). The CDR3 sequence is CAWSTNSSQRYNEQFF. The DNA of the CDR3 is TGTGCCTGGAGTACCAATTCGAGCCAAAGATACAATGAGCAGTTCTTC.

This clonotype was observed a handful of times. In DNA, the CDR3 is TGTGCCAGCAGTTACTCCCACGGGCCCTACGAGCAGTACTTC. As protein: CASSYSHGPYEQYF. The chain has TRBV6-5 and TRBJ2-7; D remains unclear. CDR3 size: 14 residues. Germline CDR1 and CDR2: MNHEY and SVGAGI. Trimming stripped 0 bases from V and 2 bases from J, with 8 bases between.

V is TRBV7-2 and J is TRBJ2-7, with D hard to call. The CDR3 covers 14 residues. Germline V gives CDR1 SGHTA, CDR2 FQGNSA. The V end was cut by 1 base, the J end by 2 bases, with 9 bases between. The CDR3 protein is CASSLDSFTYEQYF. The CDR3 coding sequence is TGTGCCAGCAGCTTAGACAGTTTCACCTACGAGCAGTACTTC.

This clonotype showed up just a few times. The CDR3 loop reads CASSGGAVYNEQFF. The CDR3 region has the DNA TGTGCCAGCAGTGGGGGGGCCGTCTACAATGAGCAGTTCTTC. The chain carries TRBV11-2 and TRBJ2-1, with D possibly being TRBD2 (7 bases). Trimming took off 6 bases at V and 3 bases at J, with 12 bases between the two ends. The CDR3 has 14 amino acids. CDR1 and CDR2 from the germline V gene are SGHAT and FQNNGV.

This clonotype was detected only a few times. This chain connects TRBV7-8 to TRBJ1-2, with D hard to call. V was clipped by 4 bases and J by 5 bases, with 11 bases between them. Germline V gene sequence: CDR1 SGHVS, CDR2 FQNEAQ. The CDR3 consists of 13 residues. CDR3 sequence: CASSSQAIYGYTF. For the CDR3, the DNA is TGTGCCAGCAGCTCACAAGCAATTTATGGCTACACCTTC.